This T cell receptor beta chain came from a study of OX40 agonist ivuxolimab in advanced cancers. General study points: Individuals who were partial responders at 0.1-3.0 mg/kg had clonal expansion that ranked among the lowest.

Method: immunoSEQ multiplex PCR; TCRdb's copy keeps in-frame clones and lacks some. The sample lists some 72,000 clones, around nine tenths occurring once. CDR1 is LGHNT, CDR2 FRNRAP, per germline. The V and J ends lost 7 bases and 3 bases respectively, with 12 bases between them. The length of the CDR3 is 14 residues. Turning to this clone: Its antigen remains unknown.

Specimen: CD4+ or CD8+ T cells sorted from blood, collected in a trial of the OX40 agonist ivuxolimab. This clonotype was sampled from an adult with an advanced solid tumor such as melanoma, head and neck, liver or kidney cancer. The V gene is TRBV12-5, the J gene TRBJ2-2, with D possibly TRBD2 on 6 matching bases. Here the CDR3 DNA reads TGTGCTAGTGCCCCTAGCGCGGACACCGGGGAGCTGTTTTTT. Translated: CASAPSADTGELFF.